The 19 T cell receptor beta chains presented below share a single source sample, sequenced in a study of cytomegalovirus exposure and HLA in healthy donors. Vbeta (60) and Jbeta (13) primers were used in the PCR. Some clones are missing from TCRdb's copy, which holds only in-frame ones; the method was immunoSEQ multiplex PCR. In all, the sample yields under 85,000 clones. Input material: PBMCs. Receptors were obtained from a boy aged 10-17 years in good health and CMV-seronegative.

The rearrangement links TRBV19 to TRBJ1-3; D not certain. This CDR3 comprises 13 residues. The V end lost 9 bases, the J end lost 3 bases, and 12 bases lay between the germline ends. The V gene's germline CDR1 is LNHDA and CDR2 SQIVND (reference sequence). The CDR3 nucleotides read TGTGCCAGCCTACTTGGAGGTGGAAACACCATATATTTT. It is translated as CASLLGGGNTIYF.

This rearrangement joins TRBV14 to TRBJ2-7; TRBD1 is a possible D gene (5 bases). The CDR3 is made up of 15 amino acids. The germline V gene has CDR1 SGHDN and CDR2 FVKESK. Trimming took off 2 bases at V and 2 bases at J, with 13 bases between the two ends. The CDR3 region has the DNA TGTGCCAGCAGCCAATTTTCAGGGTCTACCTACGAGCAGTACTTC. It encodes CASSQFSGSTYEQYF.

The genes are TRBV14 and TRBJ1-1, with 7 bases lining up with TRBD1. Per the germline V gene, CDR1 is SGHDN and CDR2 is FVKESK. The length of the CDR3 is 14 residues. V dropped 2 bases and J dropped 1; count of bases not matched to a gene: 1. This CDR3 reads CASSQRTGNTEAFF. In DNA, the CDR3 is TGTGCCAGCAGCCAACGGACAGGGAACACTGAAGCTTTCTTT.

This CDR3 reads CSVGKGLITDTQYF. CDR3 nucleotides: TGCAGCGTCGGAAAGGGACTGATCACAGATACGCAGTATTTT. V usage is TRBV29-1 and J usage is TRBJ2-3, with TRBD2 as a possible D gene (6 bases). The CDR3 sequence is 14 residues long. Germline V gene lookup returns CDR1 SQVTM and CDR2 ANQGSEA. Trimming cost V 6 bases and J 2 bases, with 15 bases left between them.

This sequence joins TRBV5-1 and TRBJ2-1; 9 nucleotides match TRBD1. The CDR3 runs 14 residues. With 4 bases clipped from V and 5 bases from J, the junction kept 4 bases outside the gene matches. CDR1 SGHRS and CDR2 YFSETQ come from the germline V gene. CDR3 in DNA: TGCGCCAGCAGCAGGGACAGGGCTGACAATGAGCAGTTCTTC. The encoded protein is CASSRDRADNEQFF.

The chain employs TRBV10-2 and TRBJ1-4; weak D call: TRBD1 (6 bases). This CDR3 comprises 14 residues. Germline V CDR1 and CDR2: WSHSY, SAAADI. Trimming cost V 6 bases and J 6 bases, with 14 bases left between them. The CDR3 bases are TGCGCCAGCAGAACAGGGTTGAAGGATGAAAAACTGTTTTTT. Residues: CASRTGLKDEKLFF.

The V call is TRBV11-1, the J call TRBJ1-4; 7 bases match TRBD1. Trimming took 1 base from V and 4 from J; bases not matched to a gene: 9. There are 17 residues in the CDR3. The germline V gene encodes CDR1 SGHAT and CDR2 FQDESV (reference sequence). Written as DNA, the CDR3 is TGTGCCAGCAGCTTAGGCGTCGGGACAGCCGTTAATGAAAAACTGTTTTTT. Translated, it gives CASSLGVGTAVNEKLFF.

The V and J genes are TRBV5-1 and TRBJ2-1; 10 nucleotides agree with TRBD2. The CDR3 consists of 15 residues. The ends lost 3 bases at V and 0 bases at J; junction bases unmatched: 0. Germline lookup yields CDR1 SGHRS and CDR2 YFSETQ. CDR3 coding DNA: TGCGCCAGCAGCTCTAGCGGGAGCTCCTACAATGAGCAGTTCTTC. Protein product: CASSSSGSSYNEQFF.

V is TRBV4-2 and J is TRBJ1-1; maybe TRBD1 (5 bases). Trimming shortened V by 2 bases and J by 6 bases, and 13 bases separated the two germline ends. The germline V gene has CDR1 LGHNA and CDR2 YNFKEQ. The CDR3 runs 14 residues. CDR3 in amino acids: CASSQSQGRAEAFF. DNA of the CDR3: TGTGCCAGCAGCCAATCCCAGGGTAGGGCTGAAGCTTTCTTT.

This chain uses TRBV30 with TRBJ2-3; TRBD2 aligns across 8 bases. V was pared by 5 bases and J by 5 bases, with 12 bases of the junction left unmatched. Germline CDR1 is GTSNPN and CDR2 is SVGIG (reference sequence). This CDR3 region has 15 residues. The DNA of the CDR3 is TGTGCCTGGCGGCCTCAGGGACTAGGGGGAGATACGCAGTATTTT. This codes for CAWRPQGLGGDTQYF.

The genes are TRBV30 and TRBJ1-1, with a possible D match to TRBD1 (5 bases). The length of the CDR3 is 14 residues. Deletions cut 4 bases from V and 3 bases from J, with 15 bases between. In germline, CDR1 is GTSNPN, CDR2 SVGIG (reference sequence). The CDR3 bases are TGTGCCTGGACCCCGTGGGGCAGGGACACTGAAGCTTTCTTT. Its protein is CAWTPWGRDTEAFF.

The chain uses TRBV30 and TRBJ1-4; the D gene is possibly TRBD1 (6 bases). This CDR3 has 14 amino acids. V dropped 3 bases and J dropped 8 bases, with 16 bases sitting between them. Per germline, CDR1 GTSNPN and CDR2 SVGIG (reference sequence). The CDR3 bases are TGTGCCTGGAGAGTACCAGGGGCACAAGAAAAACTGTTTTTT. Protein: CAWRVPGAQEKLFF.

The chain carries TRBV4-1 and TRBJ2-7, with TRBD2 matching 11 bases. CDR1 MGHRA and CDR2 YSYEKL come from the germline V gene. V was clipped by 4 bases and J by 3 bases; unmatched bases: 2. There are 14 residues in the CDR3. The CDR3 bases are TGCGCCAGCAGCCTTAGCGGGGGGGTCTACGAGCAGTACTTC. It is translated as CASSLSGGVYEQYF.

With regard to this clone: Other DNA sequences within the sample encode an identical CDR3. The rearrangement joins TRBV5-1 to TRBJ1-5, with a possible D match to TRBD1 (6 bases). CDR1 SGHRS and CDR2 YFSETQ come from the germline V gene. The CDR3 is made up of 14 amino acids. V lost 4 bases and J lost 3, with 11 bases in between. The CDR3 DNA sequence: TGCGCCAGCAGCCTCGGGACACCCAATCAGCCCCAGCATTTT. This encodes CASSLGTPNQPQHF.

The chain couples TRBV7-9 to TRBJ2-1; 11 nucleotides align to TRBD2. The CDR3 totals 17 residues. The V segment lost 1 base and the J segment 4 bases; nucleotides outside the gene matches: 6. Germline CDR1 SEHNR, CDR2 FQNEAQ (reference sequence). This CDR3 is CASSLVLAGGVYNEQFF. The CDR3 bases are TGTGCCAGCAGCTTAGTTCTAGCGGGGGGTGTTTACAATGAGCAGTTCTTC. Full variable domain (missing parts from reference TRBV7-9 and TRBJ2-1): DTGVSQNPRHKITKRGQNVTFRCDPISEHNRLYWYRQTLGQGPEFLTYFQNEAQLEKSRLLSDRFSAERPKGSFSTLEIQRTEQGDSAMYLCASSLVLAGGVYNEQFFGPGTRLTVL.

The chain joins TRBV19 to TRBJ1-2; 7 bases fit TRBD1. Germline-derived CDR1 and CDR2 are LNHDA and SQIVND (reference sequence). CDR3 length: 14 amino acids. J was trimmed by 3 bases and V by 7 bases; bases with no gene match: 8. CDR3 nucleotide sequence: TGTGCCAGTAAGCTAGACAGGGATCACTATGGCTACACCTTC. It yields the protein CASKLDRDHYGYTF.

This chain's CDR3 is CASTPTEMNTGELFF. CDR3 bases: TGTGCCAGCACCCCGACAGAGATGAACACCGGGGAGCTGTTTTTT. V usage is TRBV7-6 and J usage is TRBJ2-2; D possibly corresponds to TRBD1 (5 bases). With 7 bases removed from V and 1 base from J, the gap between germline ends came to 13 bases. The V gene's germline CDR1 is SGHVS and CDR2 FNYEAQ. The CDR3 is 15 residues long.

The chain joins TRBV6-5 to TRBJ1-1; D is uncertain. The V end lost 4 bases, the J end lost 1 base, and 4 bases lay between the germline ends. CDR1 is MNHEY and CDR2 is SVGAGI in the germline V gene. This CDR3 has 12 amino acids. The CDR3 loop is CASSFQNTEAFF. CDR3 nucleotides: TGTGCCAGCAGTTTTCAGAACACTGAAGCTTTCTTT.

This rearrangement joins TRBV6-1 to TRBJ1-1, with TRBD1 matching 7 bases. This CDR3 contains 14 residues. V dropped 1 base and J dropped 4; count of bases not matched to a gene: 3. Germline lookup yields CDR1 MNHNS and CDR2 SASEGT. CDR3 sequence: CASSEGGGGTEAFF. The CDR3, as DNA: TGTGCCAGCAGTGAAGGAGGGGGCGGCACTGAAGCTTTCTTT.